This entry lists 11 T cell receptor beta chains sequenced from one sample in a study of T cells in Graves' hyperthyroidism and ophthalmopathy. Regions amplified from RNA transcripts were the TCR beta CDR3 regions. A set of HTBI primers served as the primers for a first-round RT-PCR of the TCR CDR3. A single record per CDR3 protein comes from TCRdb applying MiXCR to the multiplex PCR reads. The sample shows tens of thousands of distinct CDR3 sequences, roughly 50% of them seen only once. The sequencing sample was made of blood. Receptors were obtained from a woman aged 25 to 39 with Graves' ophthalmopathy.

As concerns this clonotype: Germline is not matched at one junction end, which may reflect a read error. The chain joins TRBV20-1 to TRBJ1-1; 7 positions match TRBD1. CDR1 and CDR2 (germline): DFQATT, SNEGSKA (reference sequence). CDR3 length: 10 residues. The CDR3 DNA is TGCAGTGCCTCGACCGGGACAGTTATCTTT. Protein product: CSASTGTVIF.

The chain carries TRBV20-1 and TRBJ1-1, with unresolved D. The length of the CDR3 is 12 residues. V lost 0 bases and J lost 5, with 7 bases in between. Germline CDR1 DFQATT, CDR2 SNEGSKA (reference sequence). The CDR3 loop is CSARDLETEAFF. As DNA, the CDR3 is TGCAGTGCTAGAGATCTGGAAACTGAAGCTTTCTTT.

V is TRBV2 and J is TRBJ1-5; 7 positions agree with TRBD1. The CDR3 spans 14 residues. V shed 3 bases, J shed 5 bases, and the junction held 4 bases outside the gene matches. Germline V gene data show CDR1 as SNHLY and CDR2 as FYNNEI. CDR3 loop: CASSETGPDQPQHF. The CDR3 nucleotides are TGTGCCAGCAGTGAGACAGGGCCCGATCAGCCCCAGCATTTT.

The chain couples TRBV7-9 to TRBJ2-3; D is possibly TRBD1 (6 bases). This CDR3 region has 15 residues. Looked up from germline, CDR1 is SEHNR and CDR2 is FQNEAQ (reference sequence). Trimming took off 6 bases at V and 3 bases at J, with 16 bases between the two ends. The CDR3 loop reads CASSYTGSGTDTQYF. The CDR3 DNA follows: TGTGCCAGCAGTTACACAGGGAGTGGAACAGATACGCAGTATTTT. Combining the CDR3 with reference TRBV7-9 and TRBJ2-3 gives the whole variable domain DTGVSQNPRHKITKRGQNVTFRCDPISEHNRLYWYRQTLGQGPEFLTYFQNEAQLEKSRLLSDRFSAERPKGSFSTLEIQRTEQGDSAMYLCASSYTGSGTDTQYFGPGTRLTVL.

In this sample, this clonotype turned up many times. J is TRBJ2-1 and V is TRBV27; TRBD1 matches at 7 bases. The germline CDR1 and CDR2 sequences are MNHEY and SMNVEV (reference sequence). The V gene end was trimmed by 6 bases and the J gene end by 0 bases; junction bases not matched to a gene: 5. This CDR3 is built from 15 residues. CDR3 bases: TGTGCCAGCAGCAAGACAGGGAGCTCCTACAATGAGCAGTTCTTC. This sequence encodes CASSKTGSSYNEQFF.

This clonotype was seen repeatedly, ten times or more. This may stem from a read error, because a much larger clone lies one nucleotide away. This chain connects TRBV11-2 to TRBJ2-1; D not certain. Germline CDR1 reads SGHAT; CDR2 reads FQNNGV. The V and J ends lost 1 base and 3 bases respectively, with 1 base between them. The CDR3 has 12 amino acids. CDR3 bases: TGTGCCAGCAGCTTAGGCTACAATGAGCAGTTCTTC. It codes for CASSLGYNEQFF. The entire variable domain, with the rest obtained from reference TRBV11-2 and TRBJ2-1, is as follows: EAGVAQSPRYKIIEKRQSVAFWCNPISGHATLYWYQQILGQGPKLLIQFQNNGVVDDSQLPKDRFSAERLKGVDSTLKIQPAKLEDSAVYLCASSLGYNEQFFGPGTRLTVL.

V and J are TRBV29-1 and TRBJ1-2; TRBD1 might be the D (5 bases). V lost 8 bases, J lost 6 bases, and 19 bases lay in between. Germline assignment: CDR1 SQVTM and CDR2 ANQGSEA. This CDR3 has 13 amino acids. As DNA, the CDR3 is TGCAGCTTAACTCCGGGGGTGAGGAATGGCTACACCTTC. It translates to CSLTPGVRNGYTF. Using reference TRBV29-1 and TRBJ1-2 for the parts outside the CDR3, the full variable domain is SAVISQKPSRDICQRGTSLTIQCQVDSQVTMMFWYRQQPGQSLTLIATANQGSEATYESGFVIDKFPISRPNLTFSTLTVSNMSPEDSSIYLCSLTPGVRNGYTFGSGTRLTVV.

This clonotype was seen at least ten times. The rearrangement uses TRBV6-1 and TRBJ1-2; D is uncertain. Looked up from germline, CDR1 is MNHNS and CDR2 is SASEGT. The V and J ends lost 2 bases and 2 bases respectively, with 6 bases between them. The CDR3 spans 13 residues. CDR3 in amino acids: CASSESENYGYTF. The CDR3 coding sequence is TGTGCCAGCAGTGAATCGGAAAACTATGGCTACACCTTC.

This clonotype came up many times. CDR3 sequence (DNA): TGTGCCAGCAGTGAAGCGGGGCAGGCCGCCTACGAGCAGTACTTC. Its protein product is CASSEAGQAAYEQYF. V and J are TRBV6-1 and TRBJ2-7, with D possibly matching TRBD1 (5 bases). The germline V and J ends were trimmed by 0 bases and 2 bases, with 11 bases remaining between them. The CDR3 consists of 15 residues. Germline V gene lookup returns CDR1 MNHNS and CDR2 SASEGT.

This clonotype was detected many times. The J gene is TRBJ1-1, the V gene TRBV4-2; no reliable D call. CDR1 LGHNA and CDR2 YNFKEQ come from the germline V gene. The CDR3 runs to 14 residues. V dropped 0 bases and J dropped 3 bases, with 8 bases sitting between them. The chain's CDR3 is CASSQEGLHTEAFF. The CDR3 DNA is TGTGCCAGCAGCCAAGAGGGGTTGCACACTGAAGCTTTCTTT.

This clonotype occurred a few times. J is TRBJ1-2 and V is TRBV6-5; weak D call: TRBD1 (6 bases). The germline V gene encodes CDR1 MNHEY and CDR2 SVGAGI. The CDR3 is made up of 15 amino acids. V was trimmed by 0 bases and J by 6 bases, leaving 14 bases between them. CDR3 region: CASSYSPTGANGYTF. The CDR3 nucleotides are TGTGCCAGCAGTTACTCGCCAACGGGGGCGAATGGCTACACCTTC.